The 7 T cell receptor beta chains below were found in one sample sequenced in a study of molecular identifiers for immune sequencing clone quantification. TCRdb redid the calling of the PCR reads with MiXCR, one entry per CDR3 protein. Of about 320,000 distinct CDR3 sequences in the sample, roughly 24% were seen once. The sequencing sample was made of naive CD8+ T cells from blood, with Jurkat cell RNA spiked in. Subset described: FACS-sorted CD8+CD4-CCR7+CD45RA+ naive T cells. All receptors come from a human donor in good health. Some libraries in this study had Jurkat cell RNA spiked in.

The chain combines TRBV18 with TRBJ2-7; D might be TRBD2 (6 bases). The germline V gene encodes CDR1 KGHSH and CDR2 LQKENI. The CDR3 is 14 amino acids. Trimming cost V 2 bases and J 1 base, with 9 bases left between them. The DNA of the CDR3 is TGTGCCAGCTCACCATGGGGGACTTCCTACGAGCAGTACTTC. Translating it yields CASSPWGTSYEQYF.

This clonotype was detected only a few times. The chain recombines TRBV5-6 with TRBJ2-6; D gene unclear. This CDR3 spans 16 amino acids. Germline V gene data show CDR1 as SGHDT and CDR2 as YYEEEE. With 0 bases removed from V and 0 bases from J, the gap between germline ends came to 7 bases. For the CDR3, the DNA is TGTGCCAGCAGCTTGGTGGGCCACTCTGGGGCCAACGTCCTGACTTTC. Its translation: CASSLVGHSGANVLTF.

This clonotype has a count of ten or more. The CDR3: CASSLGPGQMNTEAFF. In DNA, the CDR3 is TGCGCCAGCAGCTTGGGACCGGGACAGATGAACACTGAAGCTTTCTTT. The chain links TRBV5-1 to TRBJ1-1, with 7 bases that match TRBD1. The germline V gene has CDR1 SGHRS and CDR2 YFSETQ. The CDR3 consists of 16 residues. V lost 0 bases and J lost 0; bases outside the gene matches: 5.

This clonotype was seen a few times. The chain carries TRBV7-9 and TRBJ1-3, with D hard to call. V was trimmed by 5 bases and J by 0 bases, leaving 11 bases between them. The germline V gene has CDR1 SEHNR and CDR2 FQNEAQ (reference sequence). There are 15 residues in the CDR3. CDR3: CASSPRSSSGNTIYF. The CDR3 region has the DNA TGTGCCAGCAGCCCCCGCAGTAGCTCTGGAAACACCATATATTTT. The entire variable domain, with the rest obtained from reference TRBV7-9 and TRBJ1-3, is as follows: DTGVSQNPRHKITKRGQNVTFRCDPISEHNRLYWYRQTLGQGPEFLTYFQNEAQLEKSRLLSDRFSAERPKGSFSTLEIQRTEQGDSAMYLCASSPRSSSGNTIYFGEGSWLTVV.

This clonotype was seen many times. The V gene is TRBV6-5, the J gene TRBJ2-7, with 8 bases fitting TRBD1. The CDR3 covers 14 residues. CDR1 and CDR2 (germline): MNHEY, SVGAGI. Trimming at V came to 0 bases and at J to 4 bases, leaving 2 bases not matched to a gene. CDR3 DNA sequence: TGTGCCAGCAGTTACTCGGGGGACAGGTACGAGCAGTACTTC. Translating it yields CASSYSGDRYEQYF.

A single count supports this clonotype. A junction end diverges from the germline sequence, so it may reflect a read error. V and J are TRBV28 and TRBJ1-5, with a tentative D call TRBD1 (6 bases). The CDR3 runs to 16 residues. Germline-derived CDR1 and CDR2 are MDHEN and SYDVKM. The CDR3 loop reads CASSRGLGASNQPPHF. As DNA, the CDR3 is TGTGCCAGCAGTCGGGGCCTGGGGGCTAGCAATCAGCCCCCGCATTTT.

Notes on this clonotype: Being one base from a much bigger clone, this may be a read error. This rearrangement joins TRBV3-1 to TRBJ2-2; tentatively, D is TRBD2 (5 bases). The CDR3 is made up of 15 amino acids. The germline V gene has CDR1 LGHDT and CDR2 YNNKEL (reference sequence). Here the CDR3 reads CASSQDEAPTGELSF. CDR3 DNA sequence: TGTGCCAGCAGCCAAGATGAGGCCCCCACCGGGGAGCTGTCTTTT. Full variable domain (rest looked up from reference TRBV3-1 and TRBJ2-2): DTAVSQTPKYLVTQMGNDKSIKCEQNLGHDTMYWYKQDSKKFLKIMFSYNNKELIINETVPNRFSPKSPDKAHLNLHINSLELGDSAVYFCASSQDEAPTGELSFGEGSRLTVL.